This TCR beta chain was captured in a study of blood T cell repertoires in COVID-19. Produced via immunoSEQ multiplex PCR; TCRdb's table is partial and in-frame only. The sample carries tens of thousands of clones, around 90% recorded once. The CDR3 loop spans 17 amino acids. V dropped 1 base and J dropped 7; count of bases not matched to a gene: 6. CDR1 is LGHNA, CDR2 YSLEER, per germline. The sequence derives from a man aged 45-60 years with active COVID-19. Sequenced sample: peripheral blood. The chain is built from TRBV4-3 and TRBJ2-2, with 13 bases lining up with TRBD2. The CDR3 is CASSQGLAGGRGGELFF. The CDR3 region has the DNA TGCGCCAGCAGCCAAGGACTAGCGGGAGGCCGGGGCGGGGAGCTGTTTTTT.